One sample yielded the 14 T cell receptor beta chains listed below, sequenced in a study of shared clonotypes between healthy human individuals. Profiling relied on immunoSEQ multiplex PCR, and the TCRdb table lists in-frame clones only, not all of them. The sample carries approximately 700,000 clones, roughly 72% recorded once. The sequencing sample was made of memory CD4+ T cells sorted from blood. The subset was: CD45RA-negative fraction. These TCRs come from a woman aged 25 to 39 in good health.

The chain combines TRBV4-1 with TRBJ2-7; 7 nucleotides match TRBD1. The J segment lost 0 bases and the V segment lost 0 bases, leaving 2 bases of the junction unmatched. Germline V lookup: CDR1 MGHRA, CDR2 YSYEKL. CDR3 size: 15 residues. The CDR3 loop is CASSQEDRSSYEQYF. The CDR3 region has the DNA TGCGCCAGCAGCCAAGAGGACAGGAGCTCCTACGAGCAGTACTTC.

The rearrangement uses TRBV5-8 and TRBJ2-1; D remains unclear. Germline lookup yields CDR1 SGHTS and CDR2 YDEGEE. Trimming stripped 0 bases from V and 9 bases from J, with 19 bases between. There are 16 residues in the CDR3. CDR3 nucleotide sequence: TGTGCCAGCAGCTTGGGATTGTTAGGAAGCTATGGTGAGCAGTTCTTC. Protein: CASSLGLLGSYGEQFF.

The chain has TRBV7-9 and TRBJ2-7, with D unclear. Germline CDR1 is SEHNR and CDR2 is FQNEAQ (reference sequence). The CDR3 covers 10 residues. Trimming removed 6 bases from V and 8 bases from J, with 8 bases in between. The DNA for the CDR3 is TGTGCCAGCAGTTACCTACAGCAGTACTTC. As protein: CASSYLQQYF. Combining the CDR3 with reference TRBV7-9 and TRBJ2-7 gives the whole variable domain DTGVSQNPRHKITKRGQNVTFRCDPISEHNRLYWYRQTLGQGPEFLTYFQNEAQLEKSRLLSDRFSAERPKGSFSTLEIQRTEQGDSAMYLCASSYLQQYFGPGTRLTVT.

Note on this clone: Other DNA sequences in this specimen translate into the identical CDR3. V usage is TRBV2 and J usage is TRBJ1-3; TRBD1 matches at 7 bases. The ends lost 6 bases at V and 1 base at J; junction bases unmatched: 3. The CDR3 totals 14 residues. In germline, CDR1 is SNHLY, CDR2 FYNNEI. CDR3 in DNA: TGTGCCAGCAGCCGACAGGGATCTGGAAACACCATATATTTT. The encoded protein is CASSRQGSGNTIYF. Full variable domain (rest looked up from reference TRBV2 and TRBJ1-3): EPEVTQTPSHQVTQMGQEVILRCVPISNHLYFYWYRQILGQKVEFLVSFYNNEISEKSEIFDDQFSVERPDGSNFTLKIRSTKLEDSAMYFCASSRQGSGNTIYFGEGSWLTVV.

The rearrangement links TRBV28 to TRBJ2-3; D might be TRBD1 (5 bases). The germline gives CDR1 MDHEN, CDR2 SYDVKM. Between the trimmed V and J ends, which lost 6 bases and 6 bases, there was a span of 19 bases. The CDR3 contains 15 residues. The CDR3 nucleotides read TGTGCCAGCAGGGCGTGGACAAGGACCCAGGATACGCAGTATTTT. Encoded protein: CASRAWTRTQDTQYF. Full variable domain (rest looked up from reference TRBV28 and TRBJ2-3): DVKVTQSSRYLVKRTGEKVFLECVQDMDHENMFWYRQDPGLGLRLIYFSYDVKMKEKGDIPEGYSVSREKKERFSLILESASTNQTSMYLCASRAWTRTQDTQYFGPGTRLTVL.

Concerning this clone: The junction shows a germline mismatch at one end, possibly a read error. This chain uses TRBV5-5 with TRBJ2-7, with 7 bases aligning to TRBD2. CDR3 length equals 15 residues. The V gene's germline CDR1 is SGHKS and CDR2 YYEKEE (reference sequence). CDR3 sequence reads: CASSPTGTTVYVQYF. The CDR3 DNA follows: TGTGCCAGCAGCCCCACCGGGACTACCGTTTACGTGCAGTACTTC. Using reference TRBV5-5 and TRBJ2-7 for the parts outside the CDR3, the full variable domain is DAGVTQSPTHLIKTRGQQVTLRCSPISGHKSVSWYQQVLGQGPQFIFQYYEKEERGRGNFPDRFSARQFPNYSSELNVNALLLGDSALYLCASSPTGTTVYVQYFGPGTRLTVT.

This rearrangement joins TRBV9 to TRBJ1-4; the D is unclear. The CDR3 length is 16 residues. Trimming took 4 bases from V and 1 from J, leaving 14 bases between them. Germline CDR1 and CDR2: SGDLS and YYNGEE. The CDR3 DNA is TGTGCCAGCAGCCCCCGCCCCTCGGGAACTAATGAAAAACTGTTTTTT. Protein product: CASSPRPSGTNEKLFF.

This chain joins TRBV18 and TRBJ1-2, with TRBD1 identical over 7 bases. The V segment lost 3 bases and the J segment 2 bases; nucleotides outside the gene matches: 9. The CDR3 extends over 16 amino acids. CDR1 is KGHSH, CDR2 LQKENI, per germline. This chain's CDR3 is CASSPGQRPLNYGYTF. In DNA form, the CDR3 reads TGTGCCAGCTCACCGGGACAGCGTCCCCTGAACTATGGCTACACCTTC.

The rearrangement joins TRBV19 to TRBJ2-1; 10 bases match TRBD2. CDR3 length: 17 residues. V shed 3 bases, J shed 2 bases, and the junction held 7 bases outside the gene matches. Germline V lookup: CDR1 LNHDA, CDR2 SQIVND (reference sequence). CDR3 loop: CASSIHATSGPYNEQFF. For the CDR3, the DNA is TGTGCCAGTAGTATCCACGCGACTAGCGGGCCCTACAATGAGCAGTTCTTC.

The chain is built from TRBV7-3 and TRBJ2-5; D gene uncertain. Germline CDR1 is SGHTA and CDR2 is FQGTGA. V was pared by 5 bases and J by 7 bases, with 14 bases between. The CDR3 sequence is 13 residues long. This CDR3 reads CASSPRPTGTQYF. The DNA for the CDR3 is TGTGCCAGCAGCCCCCGGCCGACGGGGACCCAGTACTTC.

CDR3 in DNA: TGTGCCAGCAGCTTAGTACTAGGCTCAACTGGGACTGAAGCTTTCTTT. This translates into CASSLVLGSTGTEAFF. J is TRBJ1-1 and V is TRBV7-9; D remains unclear. The germline V and J ends were trimmed by 1 base and 5 bases, with 17 bases remaining between them. CDR1 and CDR2 (germline): SEHNR, FQNEAQ (reference sequence). The CDR3 contains 16 residues.

There are a few counts of this clone. The chain joins TRBV5-1 to TRBJ2-2, with 9 bases lining up with TRBD2. V lost 0 bases and J lost 2; bases outside the gene matches: 2. The germline V gene has CDR1 SGHRS and CDR2 YFSETQ. CDR3 size: 16 residues. The CDR3, as DNA: TGCGCCAGCAGCTTGGCTAGCGGGAAAAACACCGGGGAGCTGTTTTTT. It specifies CASSLASGKNTGELFF.

This chain uses TRBV28 with TRBJ1-2; 7 bases are a match to TRBD1. CDR3 length equals 13 residues. CDR1 is MDHEN, CDR2 SYDVKM, per germline. The V segment lost 6 bases and the J segment 6 bases; nucleotides outside the gene matches: 7. The CDR3 spells CASRPTGKDGYTF. CDR3 coding DNA: TGTGCCAGCAGACCGACAGGGAAGGATGGCTACACCTTC.

This clone was detected a few times. The J gene is TRBJ1-3, the V gene TRBV19; D possibly corresponds to TRBD1 (5 bases). The CDR3 extends over 16 amino acids. CDR1 LNHDA and CDR2 SQIVND come from the germline V gene (reference sequence). The V end was cut by 3 bases, the J end by 0 bases, with 12 bases between. In nucleotides, the CDR3 is TGTGCCAGTAGTATGGAGGGACTGAGCTCTGGAAACACCATATATTTT. Its translation is CASSMEGLSSGNTIYF.